The 12 T cell receptor beta chains below were found in one sample sequenced in a study of CD8+ T cells in alopecia areata. Obtained from alopecia areata patients were lesional scalp punch biopsies along with peripheral blood. cDNA reverse transcribed from extracted RNA served as the sequencing template. Generated by immunoSEQ multiplex PCR, the TCRdb table keeps only in-frame clones and is missing some. The data show over 15,000 clones, 45% to 65% seen once. The sequencing sample was made of skin. The source of these receptors is a human donor with alopecia areata.

The chain carries TRBV6-5 and TRBJ2-7; no clear D gene. V was trimmed by 2 bases and J by 4 bases, leaving 15 bases between them. The CDR3 consists of 15 residues. The germline CDR1 and CDR2 sequences are MNHEY and SVGAGI. CDR3 nucleotide sequence: TGTGCCAGCAGTTACGGGCCGCGGTCCGGATACGAGCAGTACTTC. Its protein is CASSYGPRSGYEQYF.

This clone was picked up a small number of times. This chain uses TRBV5-1 with TRBJ1-5; D unclear. This CDR3 spans 14 amino acids. The germline V gene encodes CDR1 SGHRS and CDR2 YFSETQ. Deletions cut 7 bases from V and 15 bases from J, with 26 bases between. The CDR3 DNA sequence: TGCGCCAGCCAAATTAAGGCCTCGTGCAAACTGGGGCATTTT. Translation: CASQIKASCKLGHF.

The chain carries TRBV29-1 and TRBJ2-7, with TRBD2 identical over 11 bases. Germline V gives CDR1 SQVTM, CDR2 ANQGSEA. V dropped 3 bases and J dropped 6; count of bases not matched to a gene: 1. This CDR3 is built from 12 residues. CDR3 sequence reads: CSVDLAGGEQYF. The CDR3 region has the DNA TGCAGCGTTGATCTAGCGGGAGGCGAGCAGTACTTC.

V usage is TRBV29-1 and J usage is TRBJ2-5; D not certain. The V end lost 7 bases, the J end lost 5 bases, and 14 bases lay between the germline ends. Germline-derived CDR1 and CDR2 are SQVTM and ANQGSEA. The CDR3 runs 12 residues. CDR3 residues: CSAAAGFETQYF. As DNA, the CDR3 is TGCAGCGCCGCGGCCGGGTTTGAGACCCAGTACTTC.

J is TRBJ2-1 and V is TRBV27; D might be TRBD2 (6 bases). The V gene lost 4 bases and the J gene lost 4 bases, with 11 bases spanning the gap. Germline CDR1 is MNHEY and CDR2 is SMNVEV (reference sequence). The CDR3 runs to 14 residues. For the CDR3, the DNA is TGTGCCAGCAGTTGGGCGGGATTATACAATGAGCAGTTCTTC. As protein: CASSWAGLYNEQFF.

V is TRBV4-1 and J is TRBJ1-2; 7 bases are shared with TRBD1. The V segment lost 3 bases and the J segment 6 bases; nucleotides outside the gene matches: 10. Germline-derived CDR1 and CDR2 are MGHRA and YSYEKL. This CDR3 has 15 amino acids. Here the CDR3 reads CASSHPDRLGDGYTF. CDR3 nucleotide sequence: TGCGCCAGCAGCCACCCGGACAGGTTGGGTGATGGCTACACCTTC.

The chain combines TRBV7-9 with TRBJ2-2, with 8 bases lining up with TRBD1. The V segment lost 5 bases and the J segment 5 bases; nucleotides outside the gene matches: 7. The V gene's germline CDR1 is SEHNR and CDR2 FQNEAQ (reference sequence). CDR3 length: 15 residues. The DNA for the CDR3 is TGTGCCAGCAGCAAAGACAGGGGTTGGACCGGGGAGCTGTTTTTT. It translates to CASSKDRGWTGELFF.

The chain recombines TRBV5-1 with TRBJ1-1; D ambiguous. Germline V gives CDR1 SGHRS, CDR2 YFSETQ. This CDR3 region has 14 residues. The V and J ends lost 0 bases and 3 bases respectively, with 9 bases between them. DNA for the CDR3: TGCGCCAGCAGCTTGGGCAATGGGGACACTGAAGCTTTCTTT. Translated, it gives CASSLGNGDTEAFF.

This clone has just a few counts. This chain joins TRBV7-6 and TRBJ1-1; D remains ambiguous. The CDR3 length is 14 residues. V lost 0 bases and J 0 bases, leaving 5 bases between the germline ends. In germline, CDR1 is SGHVS, CDR2 FNYEAQ. CDR3 amino acids: CASSLALLNTEAFF. In nucleotides, the CDR3 is TGTGCCAGCAGCTTAGCGTTATTGAACACTGAAGCTTTCTTT. Together with reference TRBV7-6 and TRBJ1-1, the CDR3 gives the full variable domain: GAGVSQSPRYKVTKRGQDVALRCDPISGHVSLYWYRQALGQGPEFLTYFNYEAQQDKSGLPNDRFSAERPEGSISTLTIQRTEQRDSAMYRCASSLALLNTEAFFGQGTRLTVV.

The chain combines TRBV27 with TRBJ2-1; possible D gene TRBD1, 6 bases. Trimming cost V 6 bases and J 3 bases, with 15 bases left between them. The germline gives CDR1 MNHEY, CDR2 SMNVEV (reference sequence). CDR3 length equals 15 residues. The CDR3 reads CASSRPGTLYNEQFF. The CDR3 nucleotides are TGTGCCAGCAGCCGCCCCGGGACACTCTACAATGAGCAGTTCTTC.

The table lists this clone with a few counts. The V call is TRBV19, the J call TRBJ2-1; D is unresolved. V shed 0 bases and J shed 8 bases, with 5 bases lying between them. The CDR3 is made up of 12 amino acids. Germline CDR1 LNHDA, CDR2 SQIVND (reference sequence). CDR3 protein: CASSIERHEQFF. CDR3 coding DNA: TGTGCCAGTAGTATAGAGAGGCATGAGCAGTTCTTC. Using reference TRBV19 and TRBJ2-1 for the parts outside the CDR3, the full variable domain is DGGITQSPKYLFRKEGQNVTLSCEQNLNHDAMYWYRQDPGQGLRLIYYSQIVNDFQKGDIAEGYSVSREKKESFPLTVTSAQKNPTAFYLCASSIERHEQFFGPGTRLTVL.

The chain recombines TRBV13 with TRBJ2-2; 9 bases map to TRBD1. CDR3 length equals 16 residues. J was trimmed by 2 bases and V by 5 bases; bases with no gene match: 6. CDR1 is PRHDT, CDR2 FYEKMQ, per germline (reference sequence). As DNA, the CDR3 is TGTGCCAGCAGCCCCCGACAGGGGGAAAACACCGGGGAGCTGTTTTTT. Translated, it gives CASSPRQGENTGELFF.